This TCR beta chain originates from a study of blood T cell repertoires in COVID-19. The wider study: Samples came from the United States, Italy and Spain, spanning acute and convalescent COVID-19. T cells, B-cell-depleted T cells, or PBMCs provided the cDNA or gDNA that served as material.

The CDR3 is made up of 15 amino acids. Trimming took 2 bases from V and 4 from J; bases not matched to a gene: 5. Germline values: CDR1 SGHKS, CDR2 YYEKEE (reference sequence). As originally analysed: Using reference gene primer amplification, nucleated cell counts were estimated. Clones were sequenced by immunoSEQ multiplex PCR, and TCRdb holds only the in-frame ones, with some missing. The V and J calls and clone size are taken from that table; D and trimming were inferred from the DNA. This table holds about 200,000 clones, 80% found once. This sequence originates from a woman between 65 and 79 years old with acute or convalescent COVID-19. The material sequenced was peripheral blood. The chain has TRBV5-5 and TRBJ1-1, with 10 bases lining up with TRBD1. The CDR3 protein is CASSFRQGASTEAFF. CDR3 coding DNA: TGTGCCAGCAGCTTCCGACAGGGGGCTAGCACTGAAGCTTTCTTT.